This T cell receptor beta chain was sequenced during a study of CD8 T cells in ankylosing spondylitis. This CDR3 region has 14 residues. Trimming pared 6 bases from V and 12 bases from J, leaving 21 bases between. Germline loops: CDR1 MNHEY, CDR2 SMNVEV (reference sequence). This clonotype came up a few times. Its cognate antigen is unknown. Each CDR3 protein gets one entry after TCRdb re-called the 5' RACE reads with MiXCR. The repertoire holds 250,000 or so distinct CDR3 sequences, over 15% seen once, with around 33% in the top ten. Study-wide points: Disease-linked clones displayed a CD8+ phenotype and appeared relatively rarely in peripheral blood.

The V and J genes are TRBV27 and TRBJ2-1, with D perhaps TRBD2 (7 bases). Source material: blood, either unsorted or a sorted T cell fraction (not recorded which). This clonotype was obtained from a male donor with ankylosing spondylitis or in good health (not recorded which). CDR3 protein: CASRGGGPGFGQFF. The CDR3 region has the DNA TGTGCCAGCAGAGGGGGGGGACCGGGATTCGGGCAGTTCTTC.